Reported below is one TCR beta chain. Its matching antigen is unknown. The sample comes from a study of a mutant IDH1 vaccine in newly diagnosed glioma. The wider study: Eight vaccinations reached patients in weeks 1, 3, 5, 7, 11, 15, 19 and 23. Vaccination followed radiotherapy alone by 4-6 weeks, or accompanied temozolomide cycles.

Sequencing used immunoSEQ multiplex PCR; TCRdb keeps in-frame clones, though not all of them. The table has 52,000 or so clones, roughly 80% seen once; the top ten hold approximately 3.3%. Time point denoted: week 5, during vaccination. Each dose of the vaccine consisted of 300 ug of mutant IDH1 20-mer peptide, with topical imiquimod. Germline trimming cut 6 bases from V and 6 bases from J; bases unmatched to any gene: 9. This CDR3 has 14 amino acids. Looked up from germline, CDR1 is MNHEY and CDR2 is SVGAGI. Overall study results and limits: The occurrence of vaccine-induced immune responses was seen in 80% to 95% of patients.

Sequencing was performed on PBMCs, taken from a glioma patient whose treatment included an IDH1 peptide vaccine. The receptor's source is a woman aged 18-35 years with glioma. Some clones in this sample may be carry-over from other donors' samples. The gene calls are TRBV6-5 and TRBJ1-1, with 8 positions matching TRBD1. The CDR3 loop is CASRRQGNRAEAFF. Written as DNA, the CDR3 is TGTGCCAGCAGGAGACAGGGGAATCGGGCTGAAGCTTTCTTT.